The T cell receptor (beta chain) described here comes from a study of blood T cell repertoires in COVID-19. About the research overall: Whether acute or convalescent, the COVID-19 samples came from the United States, Italy and Spain. Sample material is recorded as cDNA or gDNA derived from T cells, B-cell-depleted T cells, or PBMCs.

This CDR3 has 14 amino acids. Germline CDR1 is MGHDK and CDR2 is SYGVNS. V was trimmed by 6 bases and J by 8 bases, leaving 19 bases between them. Authors' data handling: It was from reference gene primer amplification that nucleated cell counts were estimated. Sequencing used immunoSEQ multiplex PCR; TCRdb keeps in-frame clones, though not all of them. V and J calls and clone size are given by that table; D and trimming were obtained from the DNA. The data show roughly 120,000 clones, 75% to 90% seen once. This clone has just a few counts. The source material was peripheral blood. The sequence was collected from a woman in her 50s with acute or convalescent COVID-19. The chain couples TRBV25-1 to TRBJ1-2, with D perhaps matching TRBD1 (6 bases). The CDR3 bases are TGTGCCAGCAGAAATACAGGGTACCGCGGGGGCTACACCTTC. This translates into CASRNTGYRGGYTF.